The 32 T cell receptor beta chains listed next were all sequenced from one sample in a study of T-cell reconstitution after alpha-beta-depleted transplantation in children. A library of TCRbeta sequences, prepared with unique molecular identifiers, was generated. Each CDR3 protein gets one entry after TCRdb re-called the PCR reads with MiXCR. The table has over 120,000 distinct CDR3 sequences, about 8.8% seen once; the top ten hold 15% to 20%. The sequencing used PBMCs, mostly from graft donor cells, collected 180 days after TCRalphabeta/CD19-depleted stem cell transplant. The origin of the receptors is a female patient aged 2 to 10 who had a stem cell transplant for congenital amegakaryocytic thrombocytopenia, so the T cells may come from the graft donor.

At least ten counts were recorded for this clonotype. V and J are TRBV4-1 and TRBJ2-7, with D uncertain. Germline values: CDR1 MGHRA, CDR2 YSYEKL. V was trimmed by 3 bases and J by 4 bases, leaving 16 bases between them. The CDR3 sequence is 15 residues long. The CDR3 sequence is CASSHQTVLPYEQYF. The CDR3 bases are TGCGCCAGCAGCCATCAAACAGTATTGCCTTACGAGCAGTACTTC.

Note on this clonotype: Given a much more abundant clone one base away, this may be a read error. The rearrangement uses TRBV15 and TRBJ2-5; D is ambiguous. V was clipped by 0 bases and J by 0 bases, with 8 bases between them. The CDR3 is 15 amino acids. Per the germline V gene, CDR1 is LNHNV and CDR2 is YYDKDF (reference sequence). CDR3 sequence (DNA): TGTGCCACCAGCAGAGATAGGTGGTACCAAGAGACCCAGTACTTC. As protein: CATSRDRWYQETQYF.

This clonotype was seen many times. The V and J genes are TRBV7-6 and TRBJ2-3; 10 nucleotides match TRBD2. The V gene end was trimmed by 4 bases and the J gene end by 0 bases; junction bases not matched to a gene: 7. CDR3 size: 17 residues. CDR1 and CDR2 from the germline V gene are SGHVS and FNYEAQ. In DNA, the CDR3 is TGTGCCAGCAGCTCTCGGACTAGCGGAGCTAGCACAGATACGCAGTATTTT. It encodes CASSSRTSGASTDTQYF.

This clonotype was counted between two and nine times. The V and J genes are TRBV20-1 and TRBJ2-7; TRBD1 is a possible D gene (5 bases). The germline CDR1 and CDR2 sequences are DFQATT and SNEGSKA (reference sequence). V was pared by 6 bases and J by 6 bases, with 12 bases between. The CDR3 is made up of 11 amino acids. CDR3 coding DNA: TGCAGTGCCAGGACACCACGCGAGCAGTACTTC. As protein: CSARTPREQYF.

At least ten counts were recorded for this clonotype. The rearrangement joins TRBV5-1 to TRBJ2-2; D might be TRBD1 (5 bases). Trimming removed 0 bases at V and 5 bases at J, with 14 bases between. The CDR3 consists of 16 residues. Germline V gene sequence: CDR1 SGHRS, CDR2 YFSETQ. The CDR3: CASSLAGGASTGELFF. The CDR3 DNA reads TGCGCCAGCAGCTTGGCGGGTGGGGCGTCGACCGGGGAGCTGTTTTTT.

The sample holds a few counts of this clonotype. This chain's CDR3 is CASSQGGMRPLGTYEQYF. In nucleotides, the CDR3 is TGTGCCAGCAGCCAAGGGGGGATGAGGCCTCTGGGGACCTACGAGCAGTACTTC. J is TRBJ2-7 and V is TRBV14, with D perhaps being TRBD1 or TRBD2 (5 bases each). The V and J ends lost 1 base and 2 bases respectively, with 21 bases between them. The CDR3 contains 18 residues. The germline V gene has CDR1 SGHDN and CDR2 FVKESK.

The table lists this clonotype with many counts. The chain combines TRBV28 with TRBJ2-5; D not resolved. Germline CDR1 MDHEN, CDR2 SYDVKM. The CDR3 has 16 amino acids. V lost 4 bases to trimming and J lost 2 bases, with 17 bases between them. CDR3 amino acids: CASSSARKAPQETQYF. The CDR3 DNA follows: TGTGCCAGCAGTTCGGCCCGAAAGGCACCTCAAGAGACCCAGTACTTC.

This clonotype was seen more than once but under ten times. The chain is built from TRBV5-1 and TRBJ2-2, with 8 bases lining up with TRBD2. Germline assignment: CDR1 SGHRS and CDR2 YFSETQ. The ends lost 7 bases at V and 4 bases at J; junction bases unmatched: 3. This CDR3 spans 13 amino acids. Here the CDR3 DNA reads TGCGCCAGCCGGGAGGGCTCCACCGGGGAGCTGTTTTTT. Translating gives CASREGSTGELFF.

This clonotype was seen repeatedly, ten times or more. The V gene is TRBV28, the J gene TRBJ2-1, with a tentative D call TRBD1 (5 bases). This CDR3 comprises 15 residues. The germline V gene has CDR1 MDHEN and CDR2 SYDVKM. V was pared by 5 bases and J by 8 bases, with 19 bases between. The CDR3 loop reads CASSPRVPRGYEQFF. The DNA for the CDR3 is TGTGCCAGCAGTCCCCGGGTTCCAAGGGGCTATGAGCAGTTCTTC.

This clonotype was seen ten or more times. The chain couples TRBV29-1 to TRBJ1-2, with 11 bases aligning to TRBD1. After removal of 7 bases from V and 5 bases from J, the junction contained 9 bases not matched to a gene. This CDR3 contains 14 residues. Germline V gene lookup returns CDR1 SQVTM and CDR2 ANQGSEA. The CDR3 region is CSAAPGTGGYGYTF. The CDR3 DNA sequence: TGCAGCGCAGCCCCCGGGACAGGGGGTTATGGCTACACCTTC.

The V and J genes are TRBV9 and TRBJ2-5; the D gene is possibly TRBD2 (5 bases). From germline, CDR1 is SGDLS and CDR2 YYNGEE. V dropped 4 bases and J dropped 0 bases, with 28 bases sitting between them. The CDR3 runs to 20 residues. CDR3 coding DNA: TGTGCCAGCAGCCCGAGAGGGAAGAGGGCTATATCCTTGTACCAAGAGACCCAGTACTTC. Its translation is CASSPRGKRAISLYQETQYF.

J is TRBJ1-4 and V is TRBV2; D possibly corresponds to TRBD1 (5 bases). The germline V and J ends were trimmed by 8 bases and 7 bases, with 14 bases remaining between them. Germline lookup yields CDR1 SNHLY and CDR2 FYNNEI. This CDR3 contains 13 residues. The CDR3 DNA is TGTGCCAGCCACGGGGGTTCGGGTGAAAAACTGTTTTTT. It translates to CASHGGSGEKLFF. Full variable domain (missing parts from reference TRBV2 and TRBJ1-4): EPEVTQTPSHQVTQMGQEVILRCVPISNHLYFYWYRQILGQKVEFLVSFYNNEISEKSEIFDDQFSVERPDGSNFTLKIRSTKLEDSAMYFCASHGGSGEKLFFGSGTQLSVL.

This clonotype was detected many times. This chain uses TRBV12-3 or TRBV12-4 with TRBJ1-2; unclear D gene. The CDR3 is 13 amino acids. Trimming took 5 bases from V and 2 from J, leaving 9 bases between them. The DNA for the CDR3 is TGTGCCAGCAGTACCGGACCGAACTATGGCTACACCTTC. Its translation is CASSTGPNYGYTF.

The CDR3 DNA sequence: TGTGCCAGCAGTTACTGGAGGGATACTGAAGCTTTCTTT. Translated, it gives CASSYWRDTEAFF. V is TRBV6-2 or TRBV6-3 and J is TRBJ1-1; D remains unclear. V was pared by 1 base and J by 5 bases, with 8 bases between. The CDR3 length is 13 residues. Germline CDR1 is MNHEY and CDR2 is SVGEGT.

V gene TRBV28 combines with J gene TRBJ2-3, with 9 bases fitting TRBD2. This CDR3 has 15 amino acids. Germline values: CDR1 MDHEN, CDR2 SYDVKM. V trimming: 6 bases; J trimming: 10 bases; junction bases outside the gene matches: 14. CDR3 protein: CASRRPGLAKLAQYF. CDR3 DNA: TGTGCCAGCAGACGCCCGGGACTAGCCAAGCTGGCGCAGTATTTT.

The chain recombines TRBV12-3 or TRBV12-4 with TRBJ2-3; D remains unclear. V shed 4 bases and J shed 3 bases, with 20 bases lying between them. The CDR3 runs to 17 residues. The CDR3 spells CASSSAVLPLITDTQYF. CDR3 DNA: TGTGCCAGCAGTTCTGCGGTCCTACCCCTGATTACAGATACGCAGTATTTT.

At least ten counts were recorded for this clonotype. The V call is TRBV5-1, the J call TRBJ2-5, with D perhaps TRBD1 (6 bases). Germline V lookup: CDR1 SGHRS, CDR2 YFSETQ. CDR3 length: 13 residues. V dropped 7 bases and J dropped 5 bases, with 15 bases sitting between them. In DNA, the CDR3 is TGCGCCAGCGCGGCAGGGGTCGAGGAGACCCAGTACTTC. Residues: CASAAGVEETQYF. The entire variable domain, with the rest obtained from reference TRBV5-1 and TRBJ2-5, is as follows: KAGVTQTPRYLIKTRGQQVTLSCSPISGHRSVSWYQQTPGQGLQFLFEYFSETQRNKGNFPGRFSGRQFSNSRSEMNVSTLELGDSALYLCASAAGVEETQYFGPGTRLLVL.

Many counts were recorded for this clonotype. This chain links TRBV28 with TRBJ2-1; 9 nucleotides line up with TRBD1. Per the germline V gene, CDR1 is MDHEN and CDR2 is SYDVKM. The V segment lost 6 bases and the J segment 16 bases; nucleotides outside the gene matches: 16. This CDR3 region has 14 residues. This CDR3 is CASRLILGGQGLFF. The CDR3 nucleotides read TGTGCCAGCAGACTGATTCTGGGGGGACAGGGTCTTTTCTTC.

This clonotype was seen ten or more times. This sequence joins TRBV19 and TRBJ2-1; TRBD2 agrees at 13 bases. The ends lost 4 bases at V and 8 bases at J; junction bases unmatched: 5. Germline CDR1 is LNHDA and CDR2 is SQIVND (reference sequence). This CDR3 is 15 amino acids long. The chain's CDR3 is CASSTPGLAGYEQFF. The CDR3 region has the DNA TGTGCCAGTAGTACTCCGGGACTAGCGGGATATGAGCAGTTCTTC.

This clonotype appeared many times. The V gene is TRBV20-1, the J gene TRBJ1-1; possible D gene TRBD1, 5 bases. V was trimmed by 1 base and J by 3 bases, leaving 15 bases between them. The CDR3 loop spans 15 amino acids. Germline V gene lookup returns CDR1 DFQATT and CDR2 SNEGSKA (reference sequence). Here the CDR3 DNA reads TGCAGTGCTAGAGGAGGTAGGACATGGGACACTGAAGCTTTCTTT. This translates into CSARGGRTWDTEAFF.

At least ten counts were recorded for this clonotype. The V and J genes are TRBV20-1 and TRBJ2-7; 7 bases map to TRBD1. The CDR3 totals 12 residues. J gave up 7 bases and V 5 bases, and 8 bases lay outside the gene matches. Germline V lookup: CDR1 DFQATT, CDR2 SNEGSKA (reference sequence). The chain's CDR3 is CSASQTGNEQYF. CDR3 sequence (DNA): TGCAGTGCTTCCCAGACAGGGAATGAGCAGTACTTC.

The CDR3 DNA reads TGCAGCGTCTCGGGGGAACCCAAGCAGTTCTTC. It yields the protein CSVSGEPKQFF. The chain uses TRBV29-1 and TRBJ2-1, with a possible D match to TRBD2 (6 bases). Germline CDR1 is SQVTM and CDR2 is ANQGSEA. There are 11 residues in the CDR3. Trimming took off 6 bases at V and 11 bases at J, with 14 bases between the two ends.

This clonotype has ten or more counts. The chain is built from TRBV10-3 and TRBJ2-7; TRBD2 matches at 13 bases. This CDR3 contains 15 residues. Germline V gene data show CDR1 as ENHRY and CDR2 as SYGVKD. The J segment lost 3 bases and the V segment lost 5 bases, leaving 4 bases of the junction unmatched. Here the CDR3 DNA reads TGTGCCATCAGTCCTGGACTAGCGGGAGACTACGAGCAGTACTTC. It encodes CAISPGLAGDYEQYF.

This clonotype was picked up many times. The chain employs TRBV7-3 and TRBJ2-3; TRBD2 might be the D (5 bases). The germline V gene has CDR1 SGHTA and CDR2 FQGTGA. The CDR3 extends over 15 amino acids. The V gene lost 0 bases and the J gene lost 4 bases, with 11 bases spanning the gap. The CDR3 DNA sequence: TGTGCCAGCAGCTTAACTTATGAACTAGCAGATACGCAGTATTTT. The encoded protein is CASSLTYELADTQYF.

Concerning this clonotype: A read error may produce the germline difference seen at one junction end. Written as DNA, the CDR3 is TGTGGTCGGGTCCCACCATCCTCCGAGCAGTACTTC. It codes for CGRVPPSSEQYF. The rearrangement links TRBV6-5 to TRBJ2-7, with no clear D. The CDR3 contains 12 residues. In germline, CDR1 is MNHEY, CDR2 SVGAGI.

The table lists this clonotype with many counts. V usage is TRBV20-1 and J usage is TRBJ1-2; weak D call: TRBD1 (6 bases). The CDR3 sequence is 12 residues long. Trimming stripped 6 bases from V and 2 bases from J, with 10 bases between. Germline V gene lookup returns CDR1 DFQATT and CDR2 SNEGSKA (reference sequence). The CDR3 nucleotides read TGCAGTGCGCCGACAGGCAACTATGGCTACACCTTC. It translates to CSAPTGNYGYTF.

This clonotype was recorded at least ten times. This rearrangement joins TRBV12-3 or TRBV12-4 to TRBJ2-5, with D unclear. The CDR3 has 14 amino acids. Trimming pared 3 bases from V and 5 bases from J, leaving 13 bases between. The CDR3 DNA is TGTGCCAGCAGTTTCGCATTAACTCGGGAGACCCAGTACTTC. Amino acids: CASSFALTRETQYF.

This clonotype came up a few times. The chain recombines TRBV12-3 or TRBV12-4 with TRBJ1-6; no reliable D call. V shed 3 bases and J shed 6 bases, with 3 bases lying between them. This CDR3 comprises 12 residues. CDR3 loop: CASSFSNSPLHF. The CDR3 nucleotides read TGTGCCAGCAGTTTTAGTAATTCACCCCTCCACTTT.

The V and J genes are TRBV6-5 and TRBJ1-5; D gene unclear. The germline V gene encodes CDR1 MNHEY and CDR2 SVGAGI. This CDR3 contains 13 residues. The V end was cut by 0 bases, the J end by 3 bases, with 3 bases between. The CDR3 region is CASSYSHNQPQHF. CDR3 bases: TGTGCCAGCAGTTACTCGCACAATCAGCCCCAGCATTTT.

A remark on this clonotype: A much larger clone differs from this one at a single base, so this may be a read error. The V call is TRBV20-1, the J call TRBJ2-7; D is possibly TRBD2 (5 bases). The CDR3 contains 15 residues. From germline, CDR1 is DFQATT and CDR2 SNEGSKA (reference sequence). For the CDR3, the DNA is TGCACTGCTGGACGGGAAGCCTTTGCTCCCTCCGAGCAGTACTTC. Protein: CTAGREAFAPSEQYF.

This clonotype was observed at least ten times. J is TRBJ2-7 and V is TRBV5-1; the D gene is possibly TRBD1 (5 bases). This CDR3 has 15 residues. V was cut by 4 bases and J by 4 bases, with 18 bases left in between. Germline V lookup: CDR1 SGHRS, CDR2 YFSETQ. CDR3 in DNA: TGCGCCAGCAGCACTTCAATAAGCCAGGGTTACGAGCAGTACTTC. Its protein is CASSTSISQGYEQYF.

On this clonotype itself: A much larger clone is a single base away; this may be a read error. The J gene is TRBJ2-3, the V gene TRBV27, with D hard to call. Germline V gene lookup returns CDR1 MNHEY and CDR2 SMNVEV (reference sequence). The CDR3 runs to 14 residues. DNA of the CDR3: TGTGCCAGCAGTTTACTAGTAGGCACACATACGCAGTATTTT. Translated, it gives CASSLLVGTHTQYF.